This TCR beta chain was sequenced in a study of early T cells in non-severe SARS-CoV-2 infection. Trimming left V 5 bases short and J 8 bases short, with 18 bases between. The CDR3 spans 15 residues. This clonotype was counted at least ten times. The library protocol tagged individual cDNA molecules with unique molecular identifiers. In TCRdb, the 5' RACE reads were re-called with MiXCR into one record per CDR3 protein. The data contain more than 65,000 distinct CDR3 sequences, 10% to 15% of them singletons. This sequence was found in an adult who was a healthcare worker with PCR-confirmed SARS-CoV-2 infection or an uninfected control (not recorded which). The rearrangement uses TRBV12-3 or TRBV12-4 and TRBJ1-4; D uncertain. The sequenced material came from whole blood. The CDR3 region is CASSRRGRRGEKLFF. The CDR3 DNA follows: TGTGCCAGCAGTAGAAGAGGGAGGCGAGGGGAAAAACTGTTTTTT.